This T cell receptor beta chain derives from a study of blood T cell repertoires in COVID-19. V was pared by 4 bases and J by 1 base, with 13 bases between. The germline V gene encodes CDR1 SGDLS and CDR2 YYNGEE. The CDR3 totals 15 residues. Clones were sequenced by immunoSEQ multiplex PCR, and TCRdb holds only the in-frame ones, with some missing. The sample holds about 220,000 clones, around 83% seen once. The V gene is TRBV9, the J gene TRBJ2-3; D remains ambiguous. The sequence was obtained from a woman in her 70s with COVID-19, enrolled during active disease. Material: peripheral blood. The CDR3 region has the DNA TGTGCCAGCAGCCCCCACGCAGGCGGCACAGATACGCAGTATTTT. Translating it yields CASSPHAGGTDTQYF.